This TCR beta chain was sequenced during a study of OX40 agonist ivuxolimab in advanced cancers. Findings and limits, study-wide: CD4+ and CD8+ T cells in blood underwent clonal expansion by week 6 at 0.1 to 3.0 mg/kg.

The CDR3 runs to 13 residues. Germline loops: CDR1 MNHEY, CDR2 SVGAGI. V lost 5 bases and J lost 3, with 11 bases in between. The assay was immunoSEQ multiplex PCR, and TCRdb's table has in-frame clones only and misses some. The profile covers tens of thousands of clones, with 88% appearing a single time and around 0.5% taken by the ten largest. Patients were ruled out by autoimmune disease history or systemic immunosuppression. This clone was detected only once. Its target is not known. The sequences come from CD4+ or CD8+ T cells sorted from blood, collected in a trial of the OX40 agonist ivuxolimab. The sequence was obtained from an adult with an advanced solid tumor such as melanoma, head and neck, liver or kidney cancer. The chain couples TRBV6-5 to TRBJ2-7; a possible D gene is TRBD2 (5 bases). Here the CDR3 reads CASSRTGSYEQYF. CDR3 DNA: TGTGCCAGCAGTCGCACGGGGAGCTACGAGCAGTACTTC.